This T cell receptor beta chain was obtained from a study of T cell repertoires in cytomegalovirus infection. One entry per CDR3 protein, called by TCRdb with MiXCR from the reads. The sample shows 700,000 to 850,000 distinct CDR3 sequences, approximately 29% of them seen only once. This clonotype was seen just once. Antigen unknown. Sequencing used cultured CD8+ T cells from PBMCs, obtained from culture after CMV antigen stimulation. The sequence was obtained from a human donor in good health (CMV status not recorded). Some clones in this sample may be carry-over from other donors' samples.

DNA of the CDR3: TGTGCCAGCAGTGACGGGATCGGGGAGCTGTTTTTT. This gives the protein CASSDGIGELFF. The chain joins TRBV6-4 to TRBJ2-2, with D hard to call. The CDR3 totals 12 residues. Per the germline V gene, CDR1 is MRHNA and CDR2 is SNTAGT. V lost 2 bases and J lost 7, with 5 bases in between.